The present T cell receptor beta chain was sequenced within a study of cytomegalovirus exposure and HLA in healthy donors. Study observations and caveats: A prior analysis recorded that most TCR beta V segments were productive about 87% or about 30% of the time.

J lost 5 bases, V lost 7 bases, and 12 bases had no gene match. Germline CDR1 and CDR2: SGHTA and FQGNSA. The CDR3 contains 15 residues. The primer mix had 60 Vbeta and 13 Jbeta primers. Profiling relied on immunoSEQ multiplex PCR, and the TCRdb table lists in-frame clones only, not all of them. The sample table sets out about 120,000 clones. On this clone: Its antigen is undetermined.

The chain combines TRBV7-2 with TRBJ2-5; 8 bases are shared with TRBD1. What was sequenced was PBMCs. The sequence was obtained from a man aged 18 to 30 in good health and CMV-seronegative. This chain's CDR3 is CASTSGQAPRETQYF. CDR3 in DNA: TGTGCCAGCACCTCGGGACAGGCACCTAGGGAGACCCAGTACTTC.